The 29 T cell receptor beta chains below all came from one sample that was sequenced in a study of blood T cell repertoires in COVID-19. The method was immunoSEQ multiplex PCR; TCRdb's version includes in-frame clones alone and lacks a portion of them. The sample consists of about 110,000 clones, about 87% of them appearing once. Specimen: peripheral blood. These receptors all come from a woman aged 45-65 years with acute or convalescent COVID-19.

In DNA form, the CDR3 reads TGTGCCAGCAGTACGACAGGGGCCGACAATCAGCCCCAGCATTTT. It codes for CASSTTGADNQPQHF. The J gene is TRBJ1-5, the V gene TRBV5-5, with 8 nucleotides matching TRBD1. CDR3 length equals 15 residues. V trimming: 5 bases; J trimming: 3 bases; junction bases outside the gene matches: 7. In germline, CDR1 is SGHKS, CDR2 YYEKEE (reference sequence).

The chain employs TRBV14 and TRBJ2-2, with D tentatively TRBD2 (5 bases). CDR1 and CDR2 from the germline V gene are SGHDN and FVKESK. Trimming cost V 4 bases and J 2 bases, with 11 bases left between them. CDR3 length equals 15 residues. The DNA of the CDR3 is TGTGCCAGCAGCCGGCGGACTCCTAACACCGGGGAGCTGTTTTTT. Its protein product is CASSRRTPNTGELFF.

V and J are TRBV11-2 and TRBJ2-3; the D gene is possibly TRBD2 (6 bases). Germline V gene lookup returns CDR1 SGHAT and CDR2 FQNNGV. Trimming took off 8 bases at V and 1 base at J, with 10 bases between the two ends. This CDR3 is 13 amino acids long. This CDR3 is CASRRDGTDTQYF. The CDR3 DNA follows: TGTGCCAGCCGGCGGGATGGCACAGATACGCAGTATTTT.

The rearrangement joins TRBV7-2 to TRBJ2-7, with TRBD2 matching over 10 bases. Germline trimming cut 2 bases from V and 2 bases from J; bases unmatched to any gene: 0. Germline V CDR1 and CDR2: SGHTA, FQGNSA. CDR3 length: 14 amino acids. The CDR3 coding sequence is TGTGCCAGCAGCTTACTAGCGGGGGCCTACGAGCAGTACTTC. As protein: CASSLLAGAYEQYF.

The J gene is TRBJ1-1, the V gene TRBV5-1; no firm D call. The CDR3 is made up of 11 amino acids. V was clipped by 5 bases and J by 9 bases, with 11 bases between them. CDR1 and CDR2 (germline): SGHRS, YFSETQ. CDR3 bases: TGCGCCAGCAGGGGCCGGGAGAAAGCTTTCTTT. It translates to CASRGREKAFF.

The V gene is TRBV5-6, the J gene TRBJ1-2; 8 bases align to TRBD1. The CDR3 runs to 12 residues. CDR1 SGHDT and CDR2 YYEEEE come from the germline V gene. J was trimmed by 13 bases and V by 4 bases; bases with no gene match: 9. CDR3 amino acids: CASSQGTGRATF. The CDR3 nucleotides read TGTGCCAGCAGCCAGGGGACAGGTCGGGCCACCTTC.

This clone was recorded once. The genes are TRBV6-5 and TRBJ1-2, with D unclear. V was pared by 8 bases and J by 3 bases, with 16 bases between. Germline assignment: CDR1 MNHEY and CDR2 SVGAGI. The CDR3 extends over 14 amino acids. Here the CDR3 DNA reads TGTGCCAGCGGCGACACTGGCGCGTACTATGGCTACACCTTC. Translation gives CASGDTGAYYGYTF.

The CDR3 protein is CASSFQRDSGYTF. CDR3 coding DNA: TGTGCCAGTAGTTTCCAACGGGACAGCGGCTACACCTTC. The gene calls are TRBV19 and TRBJ1-2, with TRBD1 matching 7 bases. V shed 5 bases, J shed 8 bases, and the junction held 8 bases outside the gene matches. The CDR3 is made up of 13 amino acids. The germline V gene encodes CDR1 LNHDA and CDR2 SQIVND (reference sequence).

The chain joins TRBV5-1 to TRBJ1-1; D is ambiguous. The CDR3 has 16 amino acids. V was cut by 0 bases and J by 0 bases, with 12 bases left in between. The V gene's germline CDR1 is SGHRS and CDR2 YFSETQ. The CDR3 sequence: CASSLEPDNMNTEAFF. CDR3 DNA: TGCGCCAGCAGCTTGGAACCAGACAATATGAACACTGAAGCTTTCTTT.

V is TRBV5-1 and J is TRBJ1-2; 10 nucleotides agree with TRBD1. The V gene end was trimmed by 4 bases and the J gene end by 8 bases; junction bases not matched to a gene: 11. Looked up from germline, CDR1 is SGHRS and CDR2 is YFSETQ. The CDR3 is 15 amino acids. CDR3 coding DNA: TGCGCCAGCAGCGTCAGACAGGGGGCGACGGGCGGCTACACCTTC. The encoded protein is CASSVRQGATGGYTF. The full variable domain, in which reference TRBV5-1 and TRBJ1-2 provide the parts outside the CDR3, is KAGVTQTPRYLIKTRGQQVTLSCSPISGHRSVSWYQQTPGQGLQFLFEYFSETQRNKGNFPGRFSGRQFSNSRSEMNVSTLELGDSALYLCASSVRQGATGGYTFGSGTRLTVV.

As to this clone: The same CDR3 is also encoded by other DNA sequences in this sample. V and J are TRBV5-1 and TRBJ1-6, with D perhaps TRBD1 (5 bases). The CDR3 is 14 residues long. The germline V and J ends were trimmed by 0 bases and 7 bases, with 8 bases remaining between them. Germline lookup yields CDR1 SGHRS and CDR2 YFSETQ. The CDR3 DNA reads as TGCGCCAGCAGCTTGGGGCAGGGCAATTCACCCCTCCACTTT. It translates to CASSLGQGNSPLHF.

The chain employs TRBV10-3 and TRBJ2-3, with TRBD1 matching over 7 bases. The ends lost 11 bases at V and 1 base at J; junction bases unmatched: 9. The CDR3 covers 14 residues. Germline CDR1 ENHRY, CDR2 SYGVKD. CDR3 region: CAANRGYGTDTQYF. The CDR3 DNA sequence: TGTGCCGCCAACAGGGGTTATGGCACAGATACGCAGTATTTT.

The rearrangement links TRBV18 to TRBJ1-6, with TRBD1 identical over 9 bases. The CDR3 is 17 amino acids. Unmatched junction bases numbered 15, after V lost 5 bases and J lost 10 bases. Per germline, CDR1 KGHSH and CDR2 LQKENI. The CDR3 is CASSSKPGQGSGSPLHF. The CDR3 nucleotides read TGTGCCAGCTCATCGAAGCCGGGACAGGGTTCGGGGTCACCCCTCCACTTT.

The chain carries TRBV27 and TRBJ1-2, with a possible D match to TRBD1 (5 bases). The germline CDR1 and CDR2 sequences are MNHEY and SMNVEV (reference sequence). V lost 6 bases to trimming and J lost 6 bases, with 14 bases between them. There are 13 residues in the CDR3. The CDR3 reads CASRRGNENGYTF. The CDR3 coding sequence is TGTGCCAGCAGACGGGGGAACGAGAATGGCTACACCTTC.

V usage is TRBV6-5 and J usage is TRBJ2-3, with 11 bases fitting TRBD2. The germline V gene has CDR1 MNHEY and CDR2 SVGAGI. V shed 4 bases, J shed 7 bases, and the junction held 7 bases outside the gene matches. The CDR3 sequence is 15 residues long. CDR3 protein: CASSSPGLAEYTQYF. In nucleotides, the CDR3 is TGTGCCAGCAGTTCACCGGGACTAGCGGAGTATACGCAGTATTTT.

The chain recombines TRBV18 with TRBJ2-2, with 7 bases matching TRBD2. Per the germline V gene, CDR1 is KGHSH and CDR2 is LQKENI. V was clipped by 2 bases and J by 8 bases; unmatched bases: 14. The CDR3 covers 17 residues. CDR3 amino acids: CASSPFPSTSPSGELFF. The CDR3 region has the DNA TGTGCCAGCTCACCATTTCCGTCGACTAGCCCCTCGGGGGAGCTGTTTTTT.

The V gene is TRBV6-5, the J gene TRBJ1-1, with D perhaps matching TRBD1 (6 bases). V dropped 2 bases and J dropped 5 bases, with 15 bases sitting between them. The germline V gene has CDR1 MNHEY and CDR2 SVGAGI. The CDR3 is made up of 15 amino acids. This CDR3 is CASSYDRFSDTEAFF. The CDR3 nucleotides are TGTGCCAGCAGTTACGACAGGTTTTCGGATACTGAAGCTTTCTTT.

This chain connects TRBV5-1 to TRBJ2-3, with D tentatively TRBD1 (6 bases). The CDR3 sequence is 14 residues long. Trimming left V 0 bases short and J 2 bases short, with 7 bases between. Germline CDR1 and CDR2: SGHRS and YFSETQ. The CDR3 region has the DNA TGCGCCAGCAGCTTGGGGACAGTCACAGATACGCAGTATTTT. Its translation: CASSLGTVTDTQYF. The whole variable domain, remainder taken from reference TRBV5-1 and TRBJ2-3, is KAGVTQTPRYLIKTRGQQVTLSCSPISGHRSVSWYQQTPGQGLQFLFEYFSETQRNKGNFPGRFSGRQFSNSRSEMNVSTLELGDSALYLCASSLGTVTDTQYFGPGTRLTVL.

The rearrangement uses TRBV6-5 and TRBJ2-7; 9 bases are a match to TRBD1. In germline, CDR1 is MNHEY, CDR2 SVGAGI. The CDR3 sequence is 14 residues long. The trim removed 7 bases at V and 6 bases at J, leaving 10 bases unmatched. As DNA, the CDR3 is TGTGCCAGCACGATGACTACAGGGGGCGGCGAGCAGTACTTC. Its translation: CASTMTTGGGEQYF.

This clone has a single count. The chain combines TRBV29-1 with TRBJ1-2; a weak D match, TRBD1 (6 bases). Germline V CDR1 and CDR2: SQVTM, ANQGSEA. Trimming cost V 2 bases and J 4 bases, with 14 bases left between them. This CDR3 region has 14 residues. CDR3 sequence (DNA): TGCAGCGTTGAACCAGGGGTCCGGGCCTATGGCTACACCTTC. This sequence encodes CSVEPGVRAYGYTF.

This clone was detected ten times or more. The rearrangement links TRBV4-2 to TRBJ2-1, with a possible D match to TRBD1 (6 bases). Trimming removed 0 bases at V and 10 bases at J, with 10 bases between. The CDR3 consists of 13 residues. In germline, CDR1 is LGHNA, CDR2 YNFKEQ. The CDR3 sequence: CASSQEVRGEQFF. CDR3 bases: TGTGCCAGCAGCCAAGAAGTGAGGGGGGAGCAGTTCTTC.

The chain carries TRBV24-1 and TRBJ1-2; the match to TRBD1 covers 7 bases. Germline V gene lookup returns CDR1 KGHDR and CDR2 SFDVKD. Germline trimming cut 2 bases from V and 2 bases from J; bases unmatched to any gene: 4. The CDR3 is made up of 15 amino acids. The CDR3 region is CATSDSRQGNYGYTF. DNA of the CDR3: TGTGCCACCAGTGATTCCCGACAGGGCAACTATGGCTACACCTTC.

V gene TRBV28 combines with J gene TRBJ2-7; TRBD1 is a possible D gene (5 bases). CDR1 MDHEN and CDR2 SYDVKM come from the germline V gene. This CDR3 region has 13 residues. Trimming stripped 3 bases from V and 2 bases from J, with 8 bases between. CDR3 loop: CASSLTATYEQYF. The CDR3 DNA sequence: TGTGCCAGCAGTTTGACAGCCACCTACGAGCAGTACTTC.

The CDR3 DNA is TGTGCCAGCAGCTCCTCCGGGACTAGCGTAGGTACGCAGTATTTT. Its protein is CASSSSGTSVGTQYF. The chain recombines TRBV5-6 with TRBJ2-3; TRBD2 aligns across 10 bases. The CDR3 is made up of 15 amino acids. Unmatched junction bases numbered 9, after V lost 3 bases and J lost 8 bases. The germline V gene has CDR1 SGHDT and CDR2 YYEEEE.

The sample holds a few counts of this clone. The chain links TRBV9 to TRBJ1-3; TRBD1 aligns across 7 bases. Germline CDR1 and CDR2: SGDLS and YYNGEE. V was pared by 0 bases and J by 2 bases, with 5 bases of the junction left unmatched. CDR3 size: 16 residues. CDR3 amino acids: CASSVEQRGPGNTIYF. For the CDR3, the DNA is TGTGCCAGCAGCGTAGAACAAAGGGGGCCTGGAAACACCATATATTTT.

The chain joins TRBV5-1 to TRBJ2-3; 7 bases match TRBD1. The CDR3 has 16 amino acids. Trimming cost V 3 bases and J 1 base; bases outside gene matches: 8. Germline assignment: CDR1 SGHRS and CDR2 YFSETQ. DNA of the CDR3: TGCGCCAGCAGCTATGTACAGGGGCTAGGCACAGATACGCAGTATTTT. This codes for CASSYVQGLGTDTQYF.

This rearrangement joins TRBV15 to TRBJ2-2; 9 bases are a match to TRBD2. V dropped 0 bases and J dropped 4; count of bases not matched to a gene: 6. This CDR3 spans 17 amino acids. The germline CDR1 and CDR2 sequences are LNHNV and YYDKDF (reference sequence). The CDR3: CATSRDRWREGTGELFF. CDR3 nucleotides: TGTGCCACCAGCAGAGATAGGTGGCGGGAGGGCACCGGGGAGCTGTTTTTT.

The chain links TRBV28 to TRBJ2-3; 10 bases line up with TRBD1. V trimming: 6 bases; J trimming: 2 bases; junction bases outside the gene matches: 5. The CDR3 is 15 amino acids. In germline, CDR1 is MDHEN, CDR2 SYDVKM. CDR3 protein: CASSYGTGDTDTQYF. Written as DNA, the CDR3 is TGTGCCAGCAGCTATGGGACAGGGGACACAGATACGCAGTATTTT.

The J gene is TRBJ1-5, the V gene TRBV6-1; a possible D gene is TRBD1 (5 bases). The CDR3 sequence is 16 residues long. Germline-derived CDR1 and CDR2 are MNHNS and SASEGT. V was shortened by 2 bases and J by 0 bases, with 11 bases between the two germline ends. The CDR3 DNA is TGTGCCAGCAGTGAAAATCGACAGATTAGCAATCAGCCCCAGCATTTT. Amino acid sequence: CASSENRQISNQPQHF.